This T cell receptor beta chain was retrieved from a study of cytomegalovirus exposure and HLA in healthy donors. Study conclusions and caveats: Roughly even sequencing depth across donors was the assumption behind the presence/absence analyses.

In this sample, this clone turned up once. Its antigen is not known. Deletions cut 2 bases from V and 5 bases from J, with 9 bases between. Germline CDR1 and CDR2: WSHSY and SAAADI. The CDR3 covers 13 residues. PCR involved 60 Vbeta and 13 Jbeta primers. Libraries were prepared by immunoSEQ multiplex PCR; TCRdb keeps only in-frame clonotypes and omits some of them. The table shows 120,000 or so clones, with 70% to 85% occurring only once. This clonotype originated in a man between 18 and 35 years old in good health and CMV-seronegative. What was sequenced was PBMCs. The chain has TRBV10-2 and TRBJ1-1; D unresolved. CDR3 region: CASSEELWTEAFF. The CDR3 region has the DNA TGCGCCAGCAGTGAGGAGTTATGGACTGAAGCTTTCTTT.